This paragraph covers one T cell receptor beta chain sequence. Its antigen has not been determined. Per-base quality was not reported, and no clone a single base away is much larger than it. The data were obtained in a study of shared clonotypes between healthy human individuals (dated by TCRdb to 2018 to 2020). Turning to the overall study: The cohort included a few men and a couple of women between 18 and 49 years of age. For each donor, CD4 naive and CD4 memory were each run on three plates, CD8 naive on two plates, and CD8 memory on one plate. The study deeply sequenced blood TCR repertoires of about 5 healthy adults to estimate repertoire size and the extent of clonotype sharing between individuals. Libraries were prepared and TCR repertoires were sequenced by different laboratories using diverse techniques, in order to increase sequencing depth and limit assay-specific biases. Between about 0.85 and 8.9 billion PBMCs per donor were obtained by leukapheresis.

Using the deep immunoSEQ assay, TCR CDR3 regions were amplified from genomic DNA by multiplex PCR. Extracted genomic DNA from each cell subset was spread evenly across all wells of several immunoSEQ 96-well plates, with each plate serving as a replicate. Each replicate PCR for sorted subsets received about 0.2 ug genomic DNA, equal to about 30,000 T cell genomes. Purified libraries were measured with a Qubit 3.0 fluorometer, size-checked on a Bioanalyzer 2100, and measured again with the KAPA Library Quantification kit. Every immunoSEQ 96-well plate was sequenced on a dedicated single-read 150-cycle Illumina NextSeq 550 flow cell. Concerning the study's data processing: Because only junctional sequences without quality scores were contained in the immunoSEQ output, filtering matching that applied to full-length reads could not be performed. To assign V/J genes and CDR3, sequences were annotated against IMGT germline references using PyIR, a Python wrapper for IgBLAST v1.9. Reads with weak V/J assignments (E-value above 1e-6), missing CDR3, stop codons, out-of-frame junctions, or ambiguous translated residues were removed. V3J clonotypes were defined as sequences sharing the same inferred V gene, J gene, and CDR3 amino acid sequence. To compute the percentage overlap between repertoires, the number of shared unique clonotypes was divided by the size of the smaller repertoire. Repertoire richness was assessed with RTK rarefaction, the Chao1 estimator, and Recon v2.1 estimates of unobserved clonotypes. Generation probabilities for all TCRbeta clonotypes obtained by the gDNA method from a handful of donors were computed using OLGA. The source is immuneACCESS, and TCRdb retained only in-frame sequences with V and J called. Part of the clones is not carried over; for the studies checked, unresolved V genes explain less than half of this, and the remainder is unexplained. V, J and clone size were drawn from that table, and D and trimming were deduced from the DNA. For this sample the table gives 2,100,000 or so clones, of which more than 90% were detected only once. The ten largest clones capture roughly 0.13% of the sample.

Donors were healthy HIV-negative adults with no recently reported acute infections or vaccinations. Every donor was a Caucasian adult living in Nashville, Tennessee, USA. CD4+ T cells were enriched by magnetic negative selection; naive cells were then positively selected on CD45RA, and the negative fraction formed the memory subset. Blood was obtained by leukapheresis, after which PBMCs were separated by Ficoll-Histopaque density gradient centrifugation and cryopreserved in liquid nitrogen vapor phase. Purity and quantity of every magnetically sorted T cell population were checked by analytical flow cytometry. Genomic DNA was isolated from every sorted fraction and measured by UV absorbance on a Nanodrop 2000c. V is pared back by 7 bases and J by 1 base, with 8 bases lying between the germline termini. The CDR3 contains 13 residues, cysteine and phenylalanine counted. Just the 39-base CDR3 DNA is kept, in frame starting at base 1. Based on the germline V gene, the CDR1 and CDR2 sequences are SGHDN and FVKESK.

Study-wide findings and limitations: Even with the large sequencing depth, rarefaction of the sorted-subset datasets indicated that sequencing was incomplete. Sampling was restricted to blood, and TCR repertoires in tissues likely differ from the TCR repertoires found in blood. Because the study included only a small number of donors, the genetic and exposure-history diversity represented was limited. Sharing across a handful of donors was observed for 5% to 6.5% of naive CD4, 3% to 3.5% of naive CD8, 2% to 2.5% of memory CD4, and approximately 0.41% of memory CD8 clonotypes. Larger estimated clonotype richness was generally found for naive subsets than for memory subsets. Clonotypes shared by all four sorted-subset donors showed higher generation probabilities than non-shared clonotypes. Pairwise subsampling led to the expectation that sequencing depth would affect the degree of clonotype sharing among donors.

The receptor chain draws on TRBV14 and TRBJ1-5, with no reliable assignment of the D segment. The TCR was taken from a man younger than 35 in good health. Sequencing was done on a sample of naive CD4+ T cells sorted from blood. This sample's cell subset or site label indicates: CD45RA+ positively selected. CDR3 protein: CASTRVSNQPQHF. The DNA sequence is as follows: TGTGCCAGCACGCGGGTCAGCAATCAGCCCCAGCATTTT.